Shown below are 21 T cell receptor beta chains from a single sample sequenced in a study of T cells of healthy individuals. Using its own MiXCR run on the 5' RACE reads, TCRdb lists one record per CDR3 protein. This table holds about 96,000 distinct CDR3 sequences, approximately 16% found once. The receptors were gathered from a human donor in good health.

The table lists this clonotype with many counts. This chain links TRBV29-1 with TRBJ2-4, with TRBD1 matching over 8 bases. This CDR3 is 13 amino acids long. The germline V gene encodes CDR1 SQVTM and CDR2 ANQGSEA. V shed 7 bases and J 6 bases; nucleotides not matched to a gene: 8. The CDR3 loop is CSGGQGRGNIQYF. CDR3 nucleotide sequence: TGCAGCGGTGGACAGGGAAGGGGAAACATTCAGTACTTC.

This clonotype was seen a few times. The chain is built from TRBV20-1 and TRBJ2-7; 8 bases agree with TRBD2. The CDR3 spans 12 residues. Germline assignment: CDR1 DFQATT and CDR2 SNEGSKA (reference sequence). The junction had 1 base not matched to a gene; V was cut back by 5 bases and J by 1 base. The CDR3 loop is CSAQRGSYEQYF. The CDR3 coding sequence is TGCAGTGCTCAGCGGGGGTCCTACGAGCAGTACTTC.

At least ten counts were recorded for this clonotype. DNA for the CDR3: TGTGCCAGCAGGGGAAGAAGGGCTGAAGCTTTCTTT. Translating it yields CASRGRRAEAFF. The chain has TRBV28 and TRBJ1-1; D is ambiguous. This CDR3 has 12 residues. Germline CDR1 and CDR2: MDHEN and SYDVKM. Trimming took off 6 bases at V and 6 bases at J, with 11 bases between the two ends.

The V gene is TRBV5-1, the J gene TRBJ2-1, with a tentative D call TRBD1 (6 bases). The CDR3 runs 11 residues. V lost 2 bases to trimming and J lost 14 bases, with 11 bases between them. From germline, CDR1 is SGHRS and CDR2 YFSETQ. CDR3 in DNA: TGCGCCAGCAGCTTTTCAGGGGTGAAGTTCTTC. Translated: CASSFSGVKFF. The full variable domain, its missing parts supplied by reference TRBV5-1 and TRBJ2-1, is KAGVTQTPRYLIKTRGQQVTLSCSPISGHRSVSWYQQTPGQGLQFLFEYFSETQRNKGNFPGRFSGRQFSNSRSEMNVSTLELGDSALYLCASSFSGVKFFGPGTRLTVL.

This clonotype was recorded a few times. The junction and the germline gene differ at one end; a read error may be behind it. The chain combines TRBV6-1 with TRBJ2-1; 12 bases agree with TRBD1. The V gene's germline CDR1 is MNHNS and CDR2 SASEGT. This CDR3 is 15 amino acids long. The CDR3 nucleotides are TGTGCCATCAAGCCGGGGACAGGGGGCTACGATGAGCAGTTCTTC. It yields the protein CAIKPGTGGYDEQFF.

The chain joins TRBV28 to TRBJ2-5; 10 bases align to TRBD2. Germline CDR1 reads MDHEN; CDR2 reads SYDVKM. CDR3 length: 16 residues. V shed 2 bases, J shed 5 bases, and the junction held 8 bases outside the gene matches. The CDR3 DNA follows: TGTGCCAGCAGTTTAGGAGCTAGCGGGGGATGGGAGACCCAGTACTTC. This translates into CASSLGASGGWETQYF.

Many counts were recorded for this clonotype. V and J are TRBV9 and TRBJ1-5; unclear D gene. Germline CDR1 and CDR2: SGDLS and YYNGEE. The CDR3 length is 13 residues. The V and J ends lost 0 bases and 2 bases respectively, with 3 bases between them. CDR3 protein: CASSVDGNQPQHF. As DNA, the CDR3 is TGTGCCAGCAGCGTAGACGGCAATCAGCCCCAGCATTTT.

This clonotype appeared once. V is TRBV5-8 and J is TRBJ2-5; D might be TRBD2 (5 bases). The CDR3 runs to 14 residues. CDR1 is SGHTS and CDR2 is YDEGEE in the germline V gene. V was shortened by 4 bases and J by 3 bases, with 13 bases between the two germline ends. The CDR3 DNA sequence: TGTGCCAGCAGCCAGGACTGGGTAAAAGAGACCCAGTACTTC. Translated: CASSQDWVKETQYF.

The CDR3 DNA reads TGCGCCAGCAGCCAAGACGGGAGGGTTAGGGAGACCCAGTACTTC. Translating gives CASSQDGRVRETQYF. The chain employs TRBV4-1 and TRBJ2-5; 8 nucleotides match TRBD2. Germline trimming cut 0 bases from V and 5 bases from J; bases unmatched to any gene: 5. CDR3 length: 15 residues. Germline-derived CDR1 and CDR2 are MGHRA and YSYEKL.

This clonotype was observed at least ten times. The chain joins TRBV18 to TRBJ2-6; D is uncertain. Per germline, CDR1 KGHSH and CDR2 LQKENI. Trimming cost V 3 bases and J 0 bases, with 0 bases left between them. CDR3 length: 13 residues. The CDR3 loop reads CASSPSGANVLTF. The CDR3 region has the DNA TGTGCCAGCTCACCCTCTGGGGCCAACGTCCTGACTTTC.

The chain uses TRBV7-2 and TRBJ2-2; D is undetermined. The CDR3 is 19 amino acids. Trimming took 4 bases from V and 2 from J, leaving 23 bases between them. Germline values: CDR1 SGHTA, CDR2 FQGNSA. CDR3 sequence: CASSSSPNTSSPNTGELFF. In DNA form, the CDR3 reads TGTGCCAGCAGCTCTTCTCCCAACACCTCTTCTCCCAACACCGGGGAGCTGTTTTTT. The entire variable domain, with the rest obtained from reference TRBV7-2 and TRBJ2-2, is as follows: GAGVSQSPSNKVTEKGKDVELRCDPISGHTALYWYRQSLGQGLEFLIYFQGNSAPDKSGLPSDRFSAERTGGSVSTLTIQRTQQEDSAVYLCASSSSPNTSSPNTGELFFGEGSRLTVL.

Only a few counts were recorded for this clonotype. This sequence joins TRBV28 and TRBJ1-2; D remains unclear. Trimming pared 3 bases from V and 3 bases from J, leaving 5 bases between. The CDR3 loop spans 12 amino acids. The germline V gene encodes CDR1 MDHEN and CDR2 SYDVKM. The DNA for the CDR3 is TGTGCCAGCAGTTTTGGGTACTATGGCTACACCTTC. Translated: CASSFGYYGYTF.

The chain combines TRBV6-5 with TRBJ2-1; TRBD1 might be the D (5 bases). The CDR3 is made up of 13 amino acids. The V end lost 6 bases, the J end lost 8 bases, and 14 bases lay between the germline ends. Per germline, CDR1 MNHEY and CDR2 SVGAGI. The CDR3 bases are TGTGCCAGCAGAACGCAGGGCAGGGATGAGCAGTTCTTC. This codes for CASRTQGRDEQFF.

This chain connects TRBV5-1 to TRBJ2-1; TRBD1 matches 7 bases. This CDR3 is 15 amino acids long. The V and J ends lost 5 bases and 1 base, in that order; junction bases with no gene match: 6. Germline CDR1 reads SGHRS; CDR2 reads YFSETQ. CDR3: CASSNRDSSYNEQFF. The CDR3 DNA sequence: TGCGCCAGCAGTAACCGGGACAGTTCCTACAATGAGCAGTTCTTC.

The CDR3 DNA reads as TGCGCCAGCAGCCAAGTCGACTTGATCAACTACAATGAGCAGTTCTTC. Residues: CASSQVDLINYNEQFF. The rearrangement uses TRBV4-1 and TRBJ2-1; D uncertain. This CDR3 has 16 amino acids. The germline CDR1 and CDR2 sequences are MGHRA and YSYEKL. V was trimmed by 1 base and J by 3 bases, leaving 13 bases between them.

Of note for this clonotype: A much larger clone sits a single nucleotide away, making a read error possible. The chain carries TRBV7-9 and TRBJ1-2, with D possibly matching TRBD1 (6 bases). CDR1 SEHNR and CDR2 FQNEAQ come from the germline V gene (reference sequence). The CDR3 has 14 residues. This chain's CDR3 is CASSLRQGNYGYNF. CDR3 bases: TGTGCCAGCAGCTTAAGGCAGGGGAACTATGGCTACAACTTC.

The chain recombines TRBV4-2 with TRBJ1-6; no clear D. Germline V lookup: CDR1 LGHNA, CDR2 YNFKEQ. CDR3 length: 14 amino acids. V was cut by 0 bases and J by 8 bases, with 8 bases left in between. CDR3: CASSQDTSYSPLHF. For the CDR3, the DNA is TGTGCCAGCAGCCAAGATACCAGTTATTCACCCCTCCACTTT.

In its sample, this clonotype was seen many times. The chain is built from TRBV5-4 and TRBJ2-5, with 10 positions matching TRBD2. J gave up 4 bases and V 1 base, and 7 bases lay outside the gene matches. This CDR3 is 16 amino acids long. CDR1 is SGHNT and CDR2 is YYREEE in the germline V gene (reference sequence). The CDR3 nucleotides are TGTGCCAGCAGCTTGTGGAAGGTAGCGGGAGGAGAGACCCAGTACTTC. Its translation is CASSLWKVAGGETQYF.

The sample holds many counts of this clonotype. The chain has TRBV19 and TRBJ1-5, with no clear D. From germline, CDR1 is LNHDA and CDR2 SQIVND (reference sequence). The CDR3 totals 14 residues. V was cut by 0 bases and J by 6 bases, with 9 bases left in between. The CDR3 loop reads CASSIEARGQPQHF. The CDR3 bases are TGTGCCAGTAGTATAGAAGCGAGAGGTCAGCCCCAGCATTTT.

This clonotype showed up just a few times. V gene TRBV11-2 combines with J gene TRBJ2-7, with TRBD2 matching over 9 bases. J lost 7 bases, V lost 1 base, and 8 bases had no gene match. Per germline, CDR1 SGHAT and CDR2 FQNNGV. There are 15 residues in the CDR3. Here the CDR3 DNA reads TGTGCCAGCAGCTTAGGTCTGGCGGGAGGGTATGAGCAGTACTTC. This translates into CASSLGLAGGYEQYF.

This clonotype was seen ten or more times. CDR3 in amino acids: CASTPLTNYGYTF. The CDR3, as DNA: TGTGCCAGCACCCCGCTCACTAACTATGGCTACACCTTC. The V and J genes are TRBV28 and TRBJ1-2; no clear D. Germline CDR1 and CDR2: MDHEN and SYDVKM. V was clipped by 7 bases and J by 0 bases, with 9 bases between them. CDR3 length: 13 amino acids.